The clone carrying this T cell receptor (beta chain) has ten or more counts. What it recognizes is unknown. The CDR3 has 15 amino acids. Germline V lookup: CDR1 MDHEN, CDR2 SYDVKM. The V and J ends lost 3 bases and 10 bases, in that order; junction bases with no gene match: 7. This entry comes from a study of blood T cells in healthy people across ages. Study-level results: Naive CD4+ cells and diversity were both higher in long-lived donors than in aged donors.

Through a sample-barcoded 5' primer and a J-beta primer mix, a second PCR was run for roughly 6 to 11 cycles. All cDNA molecules were each tagged by a template-switch adaptor with 12 random nucleotides. MiXCR, applied by TCRdb to the 5' RACE reads, yields one record per CDR3 protein. The profile shows 920,000 or so distinct CDR3 sequences, more than 40% of them singletons. The sequence derives from a woman aged 60 to 75 in good health. J is TRBJ1-6 and V is TRBV28, with TRBD1 matching over 9 bases. The sequenced sample was blood. CDR3 protein: CASSFFGQGTSPLHF. The CDR3 DNA follows: TGTGCCAGCAGTTTCTTCGGACAGGGGACGTCACCCCTCCACTTT.